The 8 T cell receptor beta chains in this list originate from one sample, sequenced in a study of CD8 T cells in Susac syndrome. The RNA, about 0.5 to 1 ug, was put through reverse transcription using random hexamers. TCRdb analysed the immunoSEQ multiplex PCR reads with MiXCR anew, one entry per CDR3 protein. The repertoire holds roughly 400,000 distinct CDR3 sequences, with around 85% as singletons. The specimen was CD8+ T cells from PBMCs. The source is a human donor with multiple sclerosis.

The chain carries TRBV4-1 and TRBJ2-1; perhaps TRBD1 as D (6 bases). The ends were cut back, 1 base at V and 2 bases at J, with 9 bases in the middle. Germline lookup yields CDR1 MGHRA and CDR2 YSYEKL. CDR3 length: 15 residues. The CDR3 nucleotides read TGCGCCAGCAGCCAAGTGCAGGGGACCTACAATGAGCAGTTCTTC. Translated: CASSQVQGTYNEQFF.

J is TRBJ2-7 and V is TRBV27; 8 bases map to TRBD1. The CDR3 is 15 residues long. Germline CDR1 MNHEY, CDR2 SMNVEV (reference sequence). The V gene end was trimmed by 4 bases and the J gene end by 5 bases; junction bases not matched to a gene: 10. The CDR3 reads CASSSMDRVSDEQYF. The CDR3 bases are TGTGCCAGCAGTTCCATGGACAGGGTGTCCGACGAGCAGTACTTC.

The chain is built from TRBV19 and TRBJ2-7, with 9 bases aligning to TRBD1. Germline V lookup: CDR1 LNHDA, CDR2 SQIVND (reference sequence). V was clipped by 5 bases and J by 0 bases; unmatched bases: 5. The CDR3 consists of 15 residues. CDR3 DNA sequence: TGTGCCAGTAGTCCGGGGACAGGGCCCTCCTACGAGCAGTACTTC. It yields the protein CASSPGTGPSYEQYF.

V usage is TRBV27 and J usage is TRBJ2-7, with D perhaps TRBD2 (5 bases). Trimming removed 3 bases from V and 2 bases from J, with 17 bases in between. Germline CDR1 MNHEY, CDR2 SMNVEV (reference sequence). The length of the CDR3 is 16 residues. The CDR3 sequence: CASSLIWEPGAYEQYF. DNA for the CDR3: TGTGCCAGCAGTTTGATCTGGGAACCCGGGGCCTACGAGCAGTACTTC.

This chain connects TRBV5-1 to TRBJ2-2, with D perhaps TRBD2 (6 bases). The CDR3 length is 16 residues. Germline CDR1 is SGHRS and CDR2 is YFSETQ. Trimming took off 4 bases at V and 0 bases at J, with 13 bases between the two ends. The CDR3 sequence is CASSIRTTPNTGELFF. Written as DNA, the CDR3 is TGCGCCAGCAGCATTCGGACTACCCCGAACACCGGGGAGCTGTTTTTT.

The chain employs TRBV6-5 and TRBJ1-1; no reliable D call. The CDR3 spans 14 residues. Germline CDR1 is MNHEY and CDR2 is SVGAGI. Trimming cost V 3 bases and J 1 base, with 9 bases left between them. The CDR3: CASSYEPPNTEAFF. DNA for the CDR3: TGTGCCAGCAGTTATGAGCCTCCGAACACTGAAGCTTTCTTT.

This sequence joins TRBV3-1 and TRBJ2-1, with 12 bases lining up with TRBD2. This CDR3 comprises 18 residues. CDR1 is LGHDT, CDR2 YNNKEL, per germline (reference sequence). J gave up 1 base and V 3 bases, and 7 bases lay outside the gene matches. CDR3 nucleotide sequence: TGTGCCAGCAGCCACCGGACTAGCGGGATAAGGTCCTACAATGAGCAGTTCTTC. Protein product: CASSHRTSGIRSYNEQFF.

V is TRBV29-1 and J is TRBJ2-7, with D perhaps given as TRBD1 or TRBD2 (5 bases each). Trimming left V 6 bases short and J 0 bases short, with 12 bases between. The germline CDR1 and CDR2 sequences are SQVTM and ANQGSEA. CDR3 length: 13 residues. CDR3 DNA sequence: TGCAGCGTAGTATGGGACGGCTCCTACGAGCAGTACTTC. Translated, it gives CSVVWDGSYEQYF.